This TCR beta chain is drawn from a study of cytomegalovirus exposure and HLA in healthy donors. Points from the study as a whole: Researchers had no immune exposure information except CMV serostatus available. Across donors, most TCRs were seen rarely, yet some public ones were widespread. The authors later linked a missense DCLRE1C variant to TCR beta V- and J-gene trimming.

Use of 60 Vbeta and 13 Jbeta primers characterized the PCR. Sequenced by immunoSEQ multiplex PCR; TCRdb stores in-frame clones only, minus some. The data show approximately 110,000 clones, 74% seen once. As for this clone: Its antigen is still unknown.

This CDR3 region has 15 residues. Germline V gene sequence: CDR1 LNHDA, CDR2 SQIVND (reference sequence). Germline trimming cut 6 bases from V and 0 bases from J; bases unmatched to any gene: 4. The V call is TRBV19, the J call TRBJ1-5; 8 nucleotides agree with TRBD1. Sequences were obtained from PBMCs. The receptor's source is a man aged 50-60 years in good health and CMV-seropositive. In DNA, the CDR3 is TGTGCCAGTAGATTGGACAGGGATAGCAATCAGCCCCAGCATTTT. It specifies CASRLDRDSNQPQHF.